Listed below are T cell receptor beta chains from one sample, sequenced in a study of T-cell memory formation after mild COVID-19. From the 5' RACE reads, TCRdb called clonotypes with MiXCR, one entry per CDR3 protein. The sample includes over 300,000 distinct CDR3 sequences, more than 20% of them seen just once. The sequencing sample was made of PBMCs or a T cell subset sorted from them (not recorded which). Receptors originate from a man younger than 35 who had mild COVID-19 (a few samples of this study predate the infection). Cell type and time point are not known. Both conserved end residues are part of each CDR3. A D gene is named only where the DNA matches it firmly.

cdr3_aa v_call d_call j_call
CASSPRAGGFTDTQYF TRBV7-7 TRBD2 TRBJ2-3
CASSFTGTGELFF TRBV28 NA TRBJ2-2
CASSSQVGHSPLHF TRBV5-4 NA TRBJ1-6
CASSYGQGNIDEQFF TRBV11-2 TRBD1 TRBJ2-1
CASSQGVTGDQPQHF TRBV4-2 TRBD1 TRBJ1-5
CASSLRTQGMIDYGYTF TRBV5-6 NA TRBJ1-2
CASSHGRQNQPQHF TRBV3-1 NA TRBJ1-5
CASSQDQGFSTEAFF TRBV4-3 NA TRBJ1-1
CSPEIPGANVLTF TRBV20-1 NA TRBJ2-6
CASSLTSQGNEQFF TRBV5-1 NA TRBJ2-1
CSVYTGSSYEQYF TRBV29-1 NA TRBJ2-7
CASSRQTGGFYGYTF TRBV7-2 TRBD1 TRBJ1-2
CASSQDRSGGSGYEQYF TRBV4-3 NA TRBJ2-7
CATSRGGGGGQDTQYF TRBV15 TRBD2 TRBJ2-3
CASSLRGTLQETQYF TRBV2 NA TRBJ2-5
CASSHTSGPYLYEQYF TRBV11-2 NA TRBJ2-7
CASSPRGGQGNTGELFF TRBV7-8 NA TRBJ2-2
CSVTFGQSQPQHF TRBV29-1 NA TRBJ1-5
CASALGTGELFF TRBV12-3/TRBV12-4 NA TRBJ2-2
CASSPGTAGSGYTF TRBV5-1 NA TRBJ1-2
CASSLLIGKVDGYTF TRBV7-2 NA TRBJ1-2
CSVEAGQGAGTQYF TRBV29-1 TRBD1 TRBJ2-3
CASSQDREKLFF TRBV3-1 NA TRBJ1-4
CASSLASSGGDVLTF TRBV12-3/TRBV12-4 NA TRBJ2-6
CATSDLRYEQFF TRBV24-1 NA TRBJ2-1
CASSRTEVRETQYF TRBV3-1 NA TRBJ2-5
CASTPMRDVNTIYF TRBV7-8 NA TRBJ1-3
CASSLGTSGGSTDTQYF TRBV7-7 TRBD2 TRBJ2-3
CATSTGDNEQFF TRBV10-3 TRBD1 TRBJ2-1
CASSQDSADEKLFF TRBV4-3 NA TRBJ1-4
CASSPDRAHYGYTF TRBV10-2 TRBD1 TRBJ1-2
CASSSDREGNTIYF TRBV7-9 TRBD1 TRBJ1-3
CASSLGLAIIGQFF TRBV11-1 NA TRBJ2-1
CATTVSGGAYNEQFF TRBV6-5 TRBD2 TRBJ2-1